These 17 T cell receptor beta chains came from one sample sequenced in a study of immune reconstitution after stem cell transplant in scleroderma. Via MiXCR, TCRdb re-called the RT-PCR reads, giving one row per CDR3 protein. This sample has around 3,900 distinct CDR3 sequences, with about 5.7% found just once. This sample was taken before or after autologous hematopoietic stem cell transplantation (not recorded which). The receptors stem from a female donor with systemic sclerosis.

Relative to its sample, this clonotype is medium-sized. This sequence joins TRBV20-1 and TRBJ1-4; unclear D gene. In germline, CDR1 is DFQATT, CDR2 SNEGSKA (reference sequence). This CDR3 comprises 18 residues. The V gene lost 4 bases and the J gene lost 4 bases, with 25 bases spanning the gap. The CDR3 here is CSATTSGLRAGINEKLFF. CDR3 nucleotide sequence: TGCAGTGCTACCACCTCTGGGTTAAGGGCGGGAATTAATGAAAAACTGTTTTTT.

This clonotype qualifies as medium-sized. The chain has TRBV5-1 and TRBJ2-3; a possible D gene is TRBD1 (6 bases). The CDR3 consists of 15 residues. Germline V CDR1 and CDR2: SGHRS, YFSETQ. The V and J ends lost 0 bases and 11 bases respectively, with 19 bases between them. In nucleotides, the CDR3 is TGCGCCAGCAGCTTGGAGCCGGGACAAACCATGAGGCAGTATTTT. As protein: CASSLEPGQTMRQYF. The variable domain in full, with the rest retrieved from reference TRBV5-1 and TRBJ2-3, is KAGVTQTPRYLIKTRGQQVTLSCSPISGHRSVSWYQQTPGQGLQFLFEYFSETQRNKGNFPGRFSGRQFSNSRSEMNVSTLELGDSALYLCASSLEPGQTMRQYFGPGTRLTVL.

By share, this clonotype counts as large. This sequence joins TRBV6-2 or TRBV6-3 and TRBJ1-5, with D unresolved. The CDR3 runs 16 residues. V dropped 2 bases and J dropped 1 base, with 12 bases sitting between them. Germline CDR1 is MNHEY and CDR2 is SVGEGT. The DNA of the CDR3 is TGTGCCAGCAGTTACGGGGTCGAAGGGAGCAATCAGCCCCAGCATTTT. Protein: CASSYGVEGSNQPQHF.

This clonotype is labeled as medium-sized (0.01 to 0.1%). The chain is built from TRBV7-3 and TRBJ2-7; weak D call: TRBD1 (6 bases). Trimming left V 6 bases short and J 7 bases short, with 13 bases between. The CDR3 loop spans 12 amino acids. CDR1 and CDR2 (germline): SGHTA, FQGTGA. The CDR3 bases are TGTGCCAGCAGTACAGGGTCTGGGGAGCAGTACTTC. Residues: CASSTGSGEQYF.

This clonotype is classed as medium-sized. This chain uses TRBV7-2 with TRBJ2-7, with a tentative D call TRBD1 (7 bases). Trimming took 4 bases from V and 5 from J, leaving 15 bases between them. Germline CDR1 reads SGHTA; CDR2 reads FQGNSA. The CDR3 loop spans 14 amino acids. The CDR3 coding sequence is TGTGCCAGCAGCTCCGCGGGACAGTCCCACGAGCAGTACTTC. Protein product: CASSSAGQSHEQYF.

By sample fraction, this clonotype is medium-sized. The gene calls are TRBV29-1 and TRBJ1-3, with 7 bases lining up with TRBD1. The CDR3 runs 13 residues. The J segment lost 8 bases and the V segment lost 2 bases, leaving 6 bases of the junction unmatched. Germline lookup yields CDR1 SQVTM and CDR2 ANQGSEA. The CDR3 sequence is CSVEWQGGDTIYF. CDR3 DNA sequence: TGCAGCGTTGAATGGCAGGGGGGTGACACCATATATTTT.

This clonotype qualifies as medium-sized. This rearrangement joins TRBV28 to TRBJ2-3; D remains ambiguous. Germline values: CDR1 MDHEN, CDR2 SYDVKM. V was cut by 8 bases and J by 4 bases, with 16 bases left in between. The CDR3 has 14 residues. The CDR3 sequence is CASEDFSSADTQYF. The CDR3 DNA reads as TGTGCCAGCGAGGATTTCTCCTCGGCAGATACGCAGTATTTT.

This clonotype counts as medium-sized. The chain uses TRBV6-5 and TRBJ2-1; D not certain. The CDR3 runs to 15 residues. Trimming shortened V by 0 bases and J by 5 bases, and 11 bases separated the two germline ends. The germline CDR1 and CDR2 sequences are MNHEY and SVGAGI. CDR3 DNA sequence: TGTGCCAGCAGTTACTCAGCGACGGTCAACAATGAGCAGTTCTTC. Translation gives CASSYSATVNNEQFF.

V is TRBV19 and J is TRBJ2-7; 7 bases map to TRBD1. After removal of 5 bases from V and 2 bases from J, the junction contained 3 bases not matched to a gene. The germline V gene encodes CDR1 LNHDA and CDR2 SQIVND (reference sequence). CDR3 size: 13 residues. The CDR3 DNA reads TGTGCCAGTAGTTTTGGACAGGCCTACGAGCAGTACTTC. Protein product: CASSFGQAYEQYF.

By its share, this clonotype is medium-sized (0.01 to 0.1%). The V gene is TRBV4-3, the J gene TRBJ2-6; D is perhaps TRBD1 (5 bases). Trimming stripped 1 base from V and 0 bases from J, with 10 bases between. The CDR3 is 17 residues long. Germline V gene data show CDR1 as LGHNA and CDR2 as YSLEER. Written as DNA, the CDR3 is TGCGCCAGCAGCCAAGGGCAGGGCCTCTCTGGGGCCAACGTCCTGACTTTC. Translation gives CASSQGQGLSGANVLTF.

This clonotype is deemed medium-sized. The chain recombines TRBV7-2 with TRBJ1-1; a weak D match, TRBD1 (5 bases). The CDR3 sequence is 13 residues long. Trimming removed 2 bases from V and 7 bases from J, with 11 bases in between. Germline loops: CDR1 SGHTA, CDR2 FQGNSA. In DNA form, the CDR3 reads TGTGCCAGCAGCTTAAGAACCGGGGGTGAAGCTTTCTTT. This translates into CASSLRTGGEAFF.

This clonotype was observed many times. The chain uses TRBV20-1 and TRBJ2-5; D may match TRBD1 or TRBD2 (5 bases each). There are 13 residues in the CDR3. Trimming removed 2 bases at V and 5 bases at J, with 12 bases between. The germline gives CDR1 DFQATT, CDR2 SNEGSKA (reference sequence). CDR3 coding DNA: TGCAGTGCTAGATACAAGGGGACGGAGACCCAGTACTTC. The encoded protein is CSARYKGTETQYF.

V usage is TRBV5-1 and J usage is TRBJ2-3, with D unresolved. V was pared by 0 bases and J by 0 bases, with 11 bases between. In germline, CDR1 is SGHRS, CDR2 YFSETQ. The length of the CDR3 is 16 residues. The CDR3 sequence: CASSLAWGPSTDTQYF. The CDR3 bases are TGCGCCAGCAGCTTGGCCTGGGGTCCGAGCACAGATACGCAGTATTTT.

This chain links TRBV18 with TRBJ2-7, with D perhaps assigned TRBD1 or TRBD2 (6 bases each). V was shortened by 3 bases and J by 5 bases, with 11 bases between the two germline ends. The CDR3 is 13 residues long. Germline V gene sequence: CDR1 KGHSH, CDR2 LQKENI. In nucleotides, the CDR3 is TGTGCCAGCTCACCCGGGGGCACAGACGAGCAGTACTTC. It is translated as CASSPGGTDEQYF.

This clonotype rates as medium-sized. The V call is TRBV6-6, the J call TRBJ2-3; 12 bases map to TRBD2. The CDR3 has 16 amino acids. The trim removed 6 bases at V and 7 bases at J, leaving 11 bases unmatched. Looked up from germline, CDR1 is MNHNY and CDR2 is SVGAGI (reference sequence). The CDR3 here is CASRRRWTSGVHTQYF. In DNA, the CDR3 is TGTGCCAGCAGACGCCGATGGACTAGCGGGGTGCATACGCAGTATTTT.

Concerning this clonotype: A read error is possible here, since a much larger clone lies one base away. V and J are TRBV4-2 and TRBJ1-2, with D possibly matching TRBD1 (6 bases). There are 15 residues in the CDR3. Trimming removed 0 bases at V and 5 bases at J, with 13 bases between. CDR1 and CDR2 (germline): LGHNA, YNFKEQ. The CDR3 sequence: CASSQDIGRGYGYTF. The CDR3 DNA sequence: TGTGCCAGCAGCCAAGATATCGGAAGGGGGTATGGCTACACCTTC.

This clonotype qualifies as medium-sized. The chain has TRBV7-2 and TRBJ1-1; D may be TRBD1 (5 bases). V was clipped by 5 bases and J by 14 bases, with 21 bases between them. CDR3 length: 13 amino acids. CDR1 is SGHTA, CDR2 FQGNSA, per germline. The CDR3 reads CASSLGPELSGFF. In DNA form, the CDR3 reads TGTGCCAGCAGCCTGGGACCCGAATTATCAGGGTTCTTT.